Listed below are T cell receptor beta chains from one sample, sequenced in a study of regulatory T cells in long-lasting Graves disease. TCRdb called the multiplex PCR reads again in MiXCR, with one record for every CDR3 protein. The sample holds 400,000 to 450,000 distinct CDR3 sequences; roughly 17% are singletons and the top ten take roughly a tenth. The same specimen was also included in a second study, on T cells in Graves' hyperthyroidism and ophthalmopathy.

This sample comprised peripheral blood mononuclear cells (PBMCs), obtained at new diagnosis, from a patient treated with antithyroid drugs. These receptors were taken from a woman aged 25-40 years with Graves disease. The CDR3 runs from the conserved cysteine through the conserved F or W. Fields, in order: CDR3 protein, CDR3 DNA, V gene, J gene, clone size, D gene. The D gene is left open where the match is weak. The size entry is marked missing in some rows and otherwise reads once, few, many or a size class.

CDR3: CASSASGATYEQYF
DNA: TGTGCCAGCAGCGCCTCGGGTGCTACCTACGAGCAGTACTTC
V: TRBV7-9
J: TRBJ2-7
size: many
D: -

CDR3: CAGSSTGTPGGGYTF
DNA: TGTGCCGGCAGCTCGACCGGGACGCCGGGGGGGGGCTACACCTTC
V: TRBV7-9
J: TRBJ1-2
size: -
D: -

CDR3: CSARDYRTSGTDTQYF
DNA: TGCAGTGCTAGAGATTATAGGACTAGCGGCACAGATACGCAGTATTTT
V: TRBV20-1
J: TRBJ2-3
size: -
D: TRBD2

CDR3: CASSLSGGGPGGGDTQYF
DNA: TGTGCCAGCAGCTTATCGGGGGGCGGCCCCGGCGGCGGAGATACGCAGTATTTT
V: TRBV7-2
J: TRBJ2-3
size: -
D: -

CDR3: CASSTGSGQGVTEQYF
DNA: TGCGCCAGCAGCACCGGGTCGGGACAGGGGGTTACCGAGCAGTACTTC
V: TRBV5-1
J: TRBJ2-7
size: many
D: TRBD1

CDR3: CAISKGPSTEAFF
DNA: TGTGCCATCAGTAAGGGGCCCTCCACTGAAGCTTTCTTT
V: TRBV10-3
J: TRBJ1-1
size: many
D: -

CDR3: CSATQGASTDTQYF
DNA: TGCAGTGCTACTCAGGGGGCGAGCACAGATACGCAGTATTTT
V: TRBV20-1
J: TRBJ2-3
size: -
D: TRBD1

CDR3: CATSAGSSYNEQFF
DNA: TGTGCCACCAGTGCCGGGAGCTCCTACAATGAGCAGTTCTTC
V: TRBV15
J: TRBJ2-1
size: many
D: -

CDR3: CASSQGTGRNQPQHF
DNA: TGTGCCAGCAGCCAAGGGACAGGGCGAAATCAGCCCCAGCATTTT
V: TRBV14
J: TRBJ1-5
size: many
D: TRBD1

CDR3: CASSQRSLLSRSPSSYNEQFF
DNA: TGTGCCAGCAGCCAAAGGTCTCTACTGAGTCGGAGTCCCAGCTCCTACAATGAGCAGTTCTTC
V: TRBV12-3/TRBV12-4
J: TRBJ2-1
size: many
D: -

CDR3: CATSREPGSSYEQYF
DNA: TGTGCCACCAGCAGAGAACCCGGGAGCTCCTACGAGCAGTACTTC
V: TRBV15
J: TRBJ2-7
size: -
D: -

CDR3: CAAASGNSYEQYF
DNA: TGTGCCGCCGCTAGCGGAAACTCCTACGAGCAGTACTTC
V: TRBV10-3
J: TRBJ2-7
size: many
D: TRBD2

CDR3: CASRTADTQYF
DNA: TGTGCCAGCAGAACCGCGGATACGCAGTATTTT
V: TRBV7-9
J: TRBJ2-3
size: few
D: -

CDR3: CASSLVGIEVLSEQYF
DNA: TGTGCCAGCAGCTTAGTGGGGATAGAGGTACTCAGCGAGCAGTACTTC
V: TRBV11-2
J: TRBJ2-7
size: many
D: -

CDR3: CNARVGQGGKYNEQFF
DNA: TGCAATGCTAGAGTAGGGCAGGGTGGGAAATACAATGAGCAGTTCTTC
V: TRBV20-1
J: TRBJ2-1
size: few
D: -

CDR3: CASSYSCEQYF
DNA: TGTGCCAGCAGCTACTCCTGCGAGCAGTACTTC
V: TRBV7-2
J: TRBJ2-7
size: -
D: -

CDR3: CASSYSSLHEQYF
DNA: TGTGCCAGCAGTTACTCGAGCCTACACGAGCAGTACTTC
V: TRBV6-5
J: TRBJ2-7
size: -
D: -

CDR3: CSVTGTVTYEQYF
DNA: TGCAGCGTAACCGGGACAGTAACCTACGAGCAGTACTTC
V: TRBV29-1
J: TRBJ2-7
size: -
D: TRBD1

CDR3: CASSFGQASLYGYTF
DNA: TGCGCCAGCAGTTTCGGACAGGCCTCGCTCTATGGCTACACCTTC
V: TRBV5-1
J: TRBJ1-2
size: -
D: TRBD1

CDR3: CSVWDQYISKDNEQFF
DNA: TGCAGTGTTTGGGACCAATACATCTCCAAAGACAATGAGCAGTTCTTC
V: TRBV20-1
J: TRBJ2-1
size: few
D: -

CDR3: CASSLIQGRTGNTIYF
DNA: TGTGCCAGCAGCCTTATCCAGGGACGGACTGGAAACACCATATATTTT
V: TRBV3-1
J: TRBJ1-3
size: few
D: -

CDR3: CASSLGDATQAFF
DNA: TGTGCCAGCAGCTTAGGAGACGCCACGCAAGCTTTCTTT
V: TRBV7-9
J: TRBJ1-1
size: few
D: -

CDR3: CASSPDGRGGHTQYF
DNA: TGTGCCAGCAGTCCTGACGGCCGGGGCGGCCATACGCAGTATTTT
V: TRBV28
J: TRBJ2-3
size: many
D: -

CDR3: CASSRGVTQYF
DNA: TGTGCCAGCAGCAGGGGGGTGACCCAGTACTTC
V: TRBV6-1
J: TRBJ2-5
size: many
D: -